The source of this T cell receptor beta chain is a study of cytomegalovirus exposure and HLA in healthy donors. With V trimmed by 1 base and J by 2 bases, 3 bases remained unmatched. This CDR3 spans 15 amino acids. Per germline, CDR1 SGHTA and CDR2 FQGNSA. Nominally healthy donors provided the samples, though records likely missed some immune exposures. The PCR employed 60 Vbeta primers together with 13 Jbeta primers. Clones were read by immunoSEQ multiplex PCR, and TCRdb kept only the in-frame ones, dropping some. The table includes about 43,000 clones, about 60% detected once. Sequencing input: PBMCs. The TCR comes from a human donor in good health. V gene TRBV7-2 combines with J gene TRBJ2-7; 9 bases fit TRBD1. CDR3 nucleotide sequence: TGTGCCAGCAGCTTAGACCGACAGGGGGCCTACGAGCAGTACTTC. It yields the protein CASSLDRQGAYEQYF.